Below, 23 T cell receptor beta chains from the same sample are listed, as sequenced in a study of blood T cells in healthy people across ages. Next came a second PCR, run for 7 to 11 cycles, which used a sample-barcoded 5' primer along with a J-beta primer mix. TCRdb re-derived calls from the 5' RACE reads in MiXCR, one entry per CDR3 protein. The repertoire holds about 1,400,000 distinct CDR3 sequences, 35% to 45% seen once, with less than 8% in the top ten. The sample was blood. These receptor sequences come from a woman aged 18-29 years in good health.

This CDR3 reads CSARGTSGLPEQYF. Here the CDR3 DNA reads TGCAGTGCTAGAGGGACTAGCGGGCTCCCCGAGCAGTACTTC. The chain recombines TRBV20-1 with TRBJ2-7, with TRBD2 identical over 11 bases. The junction had 5 bases not matched to a gene; V was cut back by 1 base and J by 6 bases. CDR3 length equals 14 residues. Germline CDR1 reads DFQATT; CDR2 reads SNEGSKA (reference sequence).

CDR3 loop: CSVEGLAVTQETQYF. The DNA of the CDR3 is TGCAGCGTTGAAGGGCTAGCCGTCACCCAAGAGACCCAGTACTTC. The J gene is TRBJ2-5, the V gene TRBV29-1; maybe TRBD2 (5 bases). The CDR3 sequence is 15 residues long. V was shortened by 1 base and J by 1 base, with 13 bases between the two germline ends. Germline V lookup: CDR1 SQVTM, CDR2 ANQGSEA.

The chain employs TRBV4-1 and TRBJ1-5; D gene ambiguous. V lost 0 bases and J lost 2, with 11 bases in between. CDR3 length: 16 amino acids. Germline loops: CDR1 MGHRA, CDR2 YSYEKL. The CDR3 nucleotides are TGCGCCAGCAGCCAAGATGTGGCATCTGGCAATCAGCCCCAGCATTTT. Translation gives CASSQDVASGNQPQHF.

The genes are TRBV5-5 and TRBJ2-2, with 10 bases that match TRBD1. The ends lost 0 bases at V and 7 bases at J; junction bases unmatched: 6. CDR3 length: 16 amino acids. Germline values: CDR1 SGHKS, CDR2 YYEKEE (reference sequence). This CDR3 is CASSLEDRGEFGELFF. CDR3 DNA sequence: TGTGCCAGCAGCTTGGAGGACAGGGGGGAGTTCGGGGAGCTGTTTTTT.

The J gene is TRBJ2-1, the V gene TRBV12-3 or TRBV12-4, with D perhaps matching TRBD2 (5 bases). V lost 3 bases and J lost 8, with 17 bases in between. The CDR3 contains 15 residues. For the CDR3, the DNA is TGTGCCAGCAGTTTTGGACTGGCCGGTGGCGATGAGCAGTTCTTC. Translating it yields CASSFGLAGGDEQFF.

The chain couples TRBV9 to TRBJ1-2; the D is unclear. The CDR3 length is 11 residues. The V and J ends lost 3 bases and 6 bases respectively, with 6 bases between them. Germline CDR1 and CDR2: SGDLS and YYNGEE. Here the CDR3 reads CASSASDGYTF. The CDR3 coding sequence is TGTGCCAGCAGCGCGTCTGATGGCTACACCTTC.

This sequence joins TRBV18 and TRBJ2-1; D not resolved. Per the germline V gene, CDR1 is KGHSH and CDR2 is LQKENI. This CDR3 has 12 amino acids. V dropped 6 bases and J dropped 10 bases, with 13 bases sitting between them. The CDR3 DNA reads as TGTGCCAGCTCCCCGAGCCCTTACGAGCAGTTCTTC. This encodes CASSPSPYEQFF.

The chain links TRBV12-3 or TRBV12-4 to TRBJ2-1, with TRBD2 matching 12 bases. Losses at the gene ends were 5 bases for V and 2 bases for J; bases not matched to a gene: 1. This CDR3 has 15 residues. This CDR3 is CASSASGRAYNEQFF. In DNA, the CDR3 is TGTGCCAGCAGTGCTAGCGGGAGGGCCTACAATGAGCAGTTCTTC.

The V call is TRBV5-1, the J call TRBJ2-3; tentatively, D is TRBD2 (6 bases). Germline CDR1 and CDR2: SGHRS and YFSETQ. With 8 bases removed from V and 2 bases from J, the gap between germline ends came to 15 bases. The CDR3 sequence is 14 residues long. CDR3 coding DNA: TGCGCCAGTAAGAATAGCGGACCCACAGATACGCAGTATTTT. Encoded protein: CASKNSGPTDTQYF.

This clonotype was found a few times. The chain recombines TRBV7-2 with TRBJ1-5, with TRBD1 identical over 7 bases. Germline V gene data show CDR1 as SGHTA and CDR2 as FQGNSA. The ends lost 5 bases at V and 7 bases at J; junction bases unmatched: 5. The CDR3 sequence is 13 residues long. This CDR3 is CASSNDRDQPQHF. The CDR3 DNA follows: TGTGCCAGCAGCAATGACAGGGACCAGCCCCAGCATTTT.

This clonotype was picked up a small number of times. The rearrangement joins TRBV6-6 to TRBJ2-3; no clear D. Trimming cost V 0 bases and J 7 bases, with 14 bases left between them. The CDR3 is made up of 15 amino acids. The germline CDR1 and CDR2 sequences are MNHNY and SVGAGI (reference sequence). This chain's CDR3 is CASSYSSPTVYTQYF. DNA of the CDR3: TGTGCCAGCAGTTACTCGTCCCCAACCGTGTATACGCAGTATTTT.

This clonotype has just a few counts. The chain links TRBV20-1 to TRBJ1-2; 9 bases agree with TRBD1. CDR1 and CDR2 from the germline V gene are DFQATT and SNEGSKA (reference sequence). The CDR3 covers 13 residues. V lost 4 bases to trimming and J lost 6 bases; unmatched junction nucleotides: 6. The CDR3 reads CSATSRTGDGYTF. The CDR3 region has the DNA TGCAGTGCTACGAGTAGGACAGGGGATGGCTACACCTTC.

This clonotype has just a few counts. The chain combines TRBV4-2 with TRBJ1-1; D remains ambiguous. CDR1 is LGHNA and CDR2 is YNFKEQ in the germline V gene. The CDR3 is 15 residues long. Trimming took 4 bases from V and 1 from J, leaving 13 bases between them. CDR3 sequence reads: CASSPGFQRNTEAFF. CDR3 in DNA: TGTGCCAGCAGCCCCGGGTTCCAGAGGAACACTGAAGCTTTCTTT.

The sample holds many counts of this clonotype. J is TRBJ2-5 and V is TRBV6-6; 8 bases line up with TRBD2. The J segment lost 7 bases and the V segment lost 5 bases, leaving 6 bases of the junction unmatched. CDR1 is MNHNY and CDR2 is SVGAGI in the germline V gene (reference sequence). The CDR3 has 13 amino acids. The CDR3 coding sequence is TGTGCCAGCAGTCCGGTCGGGGGGGGGACCCAGTACTTC. This gives the protein CASSPVGGGTQYF.

This clonotype was seen only a few times. The chain couples TRBV3-1 to TRBJ2-1, with D possibly TRBD2 on 5 matching bases. V dropped 0 bases and J dropped 15 bases, with 12 bases sitting between them. The V gene's germline CDR1 is LGHDT and CDR2 YNNKEL (reference sequence). This CDR3 comprises 12 residues. CDR3: CASSQDRRTRFF. CDR3 in DNA: TGTGCCAGCAGCCAAGATAGGAGGACCAGGTTCTTC.

This chain uses TRBV20-1 with TRBJ2-7, with D uncertain. CDR1 is DFQATT and CDR2 is SNEGSKA in the germline V gene (reference sequence). The CDR3 has 13 residues. V shed 0 bases and J shed 2 bases, with 8 bases lying between them. CDR3 residues: CSAREGSTYEQYF. The CDR3 coding sequence is TGCAGTGCTAGAGAGGGCAGCACCTACGAGCAGTACTTC.

This clonotype was seen only a few times. CDR3 loop: CASSQEASLLFEQYF. CDR3 nucleotide sequence: TGTGCCAGCAGCCAAGAGGCCAGTTTGCTTTTCGAGCAGTACTTC. V usage is TRBV3-1 and J usage is TRBJ2-5; D unresolved. Gene TRBJ2-7 matches the end of the DNA better, so the J call may be wrong. The CDR3 totals 15 residues. Germline-derived CDR1 and CDR2 are LGHDT and YNNKEL (reference sequence).

The chain links TRBV20-1 to TRBJ1-1, with D possibly being TRBD1 (5 bases). The CDR3 extends over 12 amino acids. The germline gives CDR1 DFQATT, CDR2 SNEGSKA (reference sequence). Deletions cut 4 bases from V and 6 bases from J, with 12 bases between. The CDR3 DNA sequence: TGCAGTGCTACAGGGATGGGGTCTGAAGCTTTCTTT. It is translated as CSATGMGSEAFF.

V and J are TRBV10-3 and TRBJ1-1; the match to TRBD1 covers 10 bases. The CDR3 runs 16 residues. Losses at the gene ends were 6 bases for V and 3 bases for J; bases not matched to a gene: 10. Germline-derived CDR1 and CDR2 are ENHRY and SYGVKD. CDR3: CAIRDRGRGIDTEAFF. The CDR3 nucleotides are TGTGCCATCAGGGACAGGGGGAGAGGGATAGACACTGAAGCTTTCTTT.

This clonotype was detected a few times. The chain is built from TRBV12-3 or TRBV12-4 and TRBJ2-3; no definite D call. This CDR3 region has 17 residues. V gave up 3 bases and J gave up 2 bases, with 18 bases separating them. In DNA, the CDR3 is TGTGCCAGCAGTTTCGGCCAGACCGACTCCCTCACAGATACGCAGTATTTT. This gives the protein CASSFGQTDSLTDTQYF.

This clonotype appeared a few times. This chain links TRBV11-1 with TRBJ2-3, with 9 bases fitting TRBD2. V shed 4 bases, J shed 6 bases, and the junction held 8 bases outside the gene matches. CDR1 and CDR2 from the germline V gene are SGHAT and FQDESV (reference sequence). The CDR3 length is 15 residues. This CDR3 is CASSSTLAGLDTQYF. The DNA for the CDR3 is TGTGCCAGCAGCTCGACCCTAGCGGGATTGGATACGCAGTATTTT. The whole variable domain, remainder taken from reference TRBV11-1 and TRBJ2-3, is EAEVAQSPRYKITEKSQAVAFWCDPISGHATLYWYRQILGQGPELLVQFQDESVVDDSQLPKDRFSAERLKGVDSTLKIQPAELGDSAMYLCASSSTLAGLDTQYFGPGTRLTVL.

This chain uses TRBV20-1 with TRBJ2-7, with D maybe TRBD2 (5 bases). The germline V and J ends were trimmed by 2 bases and 9 bases, with 8 bases remaining between them. In germline, CDR1 is DFQATT, CDR2 SNEGSKA (reference sequence). The CDR3 spans 10 residues. As DNA, the CDR3 is TGCAGTGCTAGATTCCGGGGGCAGTACTTC. Protein product: CSARFRGQYF.

This sequence joins TRBV20-1 and TRBJ2-1; 8 nucleotides align to TRBD2. Germline V gene lookup returns CDR1 DFQATT and CDR2 SNEGSKA (reference sequence). The V and J ends lost 0 bases and 8 bases, in that order; junction bases with no gene match: 6. The CDR3 extends over 14 amino acids. This chain's CDR3 is CSARDPRAGDEQFF. The CDR3, as DNA: TGCAGTGCTAGAGATCCGCGAGCGGGAGATGAGCAGTTCTTC.